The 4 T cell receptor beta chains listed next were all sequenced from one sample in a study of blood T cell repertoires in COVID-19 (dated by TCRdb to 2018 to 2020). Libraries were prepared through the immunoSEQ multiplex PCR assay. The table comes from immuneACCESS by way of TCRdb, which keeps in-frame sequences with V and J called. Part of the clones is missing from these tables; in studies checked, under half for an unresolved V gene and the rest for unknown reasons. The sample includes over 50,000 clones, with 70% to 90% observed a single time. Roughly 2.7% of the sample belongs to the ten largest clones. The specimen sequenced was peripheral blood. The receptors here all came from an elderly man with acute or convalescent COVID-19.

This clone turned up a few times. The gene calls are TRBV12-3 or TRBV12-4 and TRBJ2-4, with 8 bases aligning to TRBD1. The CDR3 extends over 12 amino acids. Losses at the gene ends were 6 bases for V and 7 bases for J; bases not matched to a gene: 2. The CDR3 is CASRNRGNIQYF. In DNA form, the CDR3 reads TGTGCCAGCAGGAACAGGGGGAACATTCAGTACTTC.

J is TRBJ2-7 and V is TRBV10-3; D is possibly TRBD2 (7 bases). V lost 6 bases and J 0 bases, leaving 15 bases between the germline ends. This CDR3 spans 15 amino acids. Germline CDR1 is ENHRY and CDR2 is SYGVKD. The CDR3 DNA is TGTGCCATCAGCCTGGGGGGGGCCATCTCCTACGAGCAGTACTTC. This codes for CAISLGGAISYEQYF.

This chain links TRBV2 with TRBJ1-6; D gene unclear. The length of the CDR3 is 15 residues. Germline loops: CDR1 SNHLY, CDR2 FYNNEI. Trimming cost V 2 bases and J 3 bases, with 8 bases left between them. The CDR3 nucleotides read TGTGCCAGCAGTGAAAGCGGCCTCTATAATTCACCCCTCCACTTT. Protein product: CASSESGLYNSPLHF.

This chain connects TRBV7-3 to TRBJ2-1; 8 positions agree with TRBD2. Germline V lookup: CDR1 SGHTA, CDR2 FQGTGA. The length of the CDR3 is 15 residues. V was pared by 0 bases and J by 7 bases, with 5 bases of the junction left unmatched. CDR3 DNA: TGTGCCAGCAGCTTAACCGGACTAGCTAGGAATGAGCAGTTCTTC. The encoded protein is CASSLTGLARNEQFF. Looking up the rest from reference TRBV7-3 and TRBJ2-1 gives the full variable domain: GAGVSQTPSNKVTEKGKYVELRCDPISGHTALYWYRQSLGQGPEFLIYFQGTGAADDSGLPNDRFFAVRPEGSVSTLKIQRTERGDSAVYLCASSLTGLARNEQFFGPGTRLTVL.